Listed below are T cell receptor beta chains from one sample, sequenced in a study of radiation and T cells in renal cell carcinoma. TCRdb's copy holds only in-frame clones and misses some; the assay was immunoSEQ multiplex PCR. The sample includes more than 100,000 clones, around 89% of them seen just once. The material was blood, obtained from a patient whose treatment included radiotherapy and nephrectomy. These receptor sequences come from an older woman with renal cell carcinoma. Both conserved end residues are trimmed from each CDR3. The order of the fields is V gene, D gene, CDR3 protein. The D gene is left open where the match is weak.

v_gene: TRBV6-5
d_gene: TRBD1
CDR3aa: ASSTSTGPIKEY

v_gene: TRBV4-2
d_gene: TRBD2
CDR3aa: ASSPSGGSYNEQF

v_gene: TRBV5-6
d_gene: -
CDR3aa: ASSFGVSSYEQY

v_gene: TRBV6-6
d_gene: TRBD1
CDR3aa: ASSRDREGEGYT

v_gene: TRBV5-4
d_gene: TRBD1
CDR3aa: ATRGQGTTNEKLF

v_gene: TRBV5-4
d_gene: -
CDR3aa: ATRGSSYNSPLH

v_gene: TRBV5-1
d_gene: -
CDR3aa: ASSLGGVQETQY

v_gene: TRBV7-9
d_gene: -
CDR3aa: ASSLDGPYEQY

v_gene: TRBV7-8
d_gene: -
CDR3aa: ASSLIAYNEQF

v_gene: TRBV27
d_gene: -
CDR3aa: ASRSHRETQY

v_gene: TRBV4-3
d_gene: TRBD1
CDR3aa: ASSQDDRTGYEQY

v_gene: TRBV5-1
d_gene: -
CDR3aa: ASSRDNTDTQY

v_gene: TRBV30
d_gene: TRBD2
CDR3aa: AWSRGGAFQY

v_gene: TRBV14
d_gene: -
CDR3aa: ASSQKVNSPLH

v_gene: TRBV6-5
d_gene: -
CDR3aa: ATLGPPQLY

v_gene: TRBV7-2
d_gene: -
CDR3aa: ASSLARAGNTIY

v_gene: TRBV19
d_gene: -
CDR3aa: ASRNKGTYGYT

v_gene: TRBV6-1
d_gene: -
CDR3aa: ASSETGPYNEQF

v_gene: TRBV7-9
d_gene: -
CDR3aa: ASSPSVPGQPGNQPQH

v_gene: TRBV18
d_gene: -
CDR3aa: ASSPQYGAPADEQY

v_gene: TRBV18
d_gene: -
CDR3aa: ASSPAGSASGYT

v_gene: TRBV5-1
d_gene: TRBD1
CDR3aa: ASSGETGPLF

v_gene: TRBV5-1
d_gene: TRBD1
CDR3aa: ASSWTGHIEQY

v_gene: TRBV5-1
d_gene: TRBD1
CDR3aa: ASRPQGTAMLDTQY

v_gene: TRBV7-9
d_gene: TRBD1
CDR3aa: ASSVGPTGEAF

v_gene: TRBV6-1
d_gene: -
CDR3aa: ASVPLGGKNIQY

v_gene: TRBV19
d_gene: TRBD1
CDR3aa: ASSIDHRGRAEQY

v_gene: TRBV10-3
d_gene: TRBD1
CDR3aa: AISEPRQGSTGELF

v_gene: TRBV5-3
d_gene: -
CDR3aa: ARSLGQVCEKLF

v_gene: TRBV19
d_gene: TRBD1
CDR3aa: ASSTAQGAVEAF

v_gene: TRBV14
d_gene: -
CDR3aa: ASSQDLNIGNTIY

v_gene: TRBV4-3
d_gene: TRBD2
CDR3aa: ASSQQLAGTNSGANVLT

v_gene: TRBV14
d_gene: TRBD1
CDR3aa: ASSWRQGQETQY

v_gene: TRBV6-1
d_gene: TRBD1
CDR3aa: ASNPTGINEQY

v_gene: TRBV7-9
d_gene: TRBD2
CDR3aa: ASTPSSGAYEQY

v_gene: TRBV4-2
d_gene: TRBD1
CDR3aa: ASSHLISWTGEGIMKAF

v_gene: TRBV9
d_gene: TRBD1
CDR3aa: ASSVGQGRTEAF